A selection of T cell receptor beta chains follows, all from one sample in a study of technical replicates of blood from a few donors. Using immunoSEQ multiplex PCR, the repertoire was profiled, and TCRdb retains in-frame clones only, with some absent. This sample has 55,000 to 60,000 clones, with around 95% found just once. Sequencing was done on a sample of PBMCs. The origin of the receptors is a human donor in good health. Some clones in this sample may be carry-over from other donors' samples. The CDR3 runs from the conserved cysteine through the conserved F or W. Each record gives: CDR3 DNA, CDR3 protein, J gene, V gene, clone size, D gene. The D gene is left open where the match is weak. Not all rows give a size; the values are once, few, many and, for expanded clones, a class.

DNA: TGTGCCAGCAGCTTAGGACGGGACAAGACCTACGAGCAGTACTTC
CDR3: CASSLGRDKTYEQYF
J: TRBJ2-7
V: TRBV7-2
size: -
D: -

DNA: TGTGCCAGCAGCGTCAGTCTGAACACTGAAGCTTTCTTT
CDR3: CASSVSLNTEAFF
J: TRBJ1-1
V: TRBV9
size: -
D: -

DNA: TGTGCCAGTAGTCAGAACACCGGGGAGCTGTTTTTT
CDR3: CASSQNTGELFF
J: TRBJ2-2
V: TRBV19
size: once
D: -

DNA: TGTGCCAGCAGACAGGGGTTCTCTGAAGCTTTCTTT
CDR3: CASRQGFSEAFF
J: TRBJ1-1
V: TRBV7-2
size: -
D: TRBD1

DNA: TGTGCCAGCAGCTTAGCGCTCGGGGGAATCTACAATGAGCAGTTCTTC
CDR3: CASSLALGGIYNEQFF
J: TRBJ2-1
V: TRBV7-8
size: -
D: -

DNA: TGTGCCAGCAGCCCCGGGAGGGTCCACGAGCAGTACTTC
CDR3: CASSPGRVHEQYF
J: TRBJ2-7
V: TRBV6-1
size: -
D: TRBD2

DNA: TGTGCCAGCAGCTTAGTCCTAGCAGGAGATACGCAGTATTTT
CDR3: CASSLVLAGDTQYF
J: TRBJ2-3
V: TRBV11-2
size: -
D: -

DNA: TGTGCCAGCAGCATATGGGAGAGCACAGATACGCAGTATTTT
CDR3: CASSIWESTDTQYF
J: TRBJ2-3
V: TRBV11-3
size: -
D: -

DNA: TGTGCCAGCAGTTTATTTTGGCAATCCTTACGAGGAATGAACACTGAAGCTTTCTTT
CDR3: CASSLFWQSLRGMNTEAFF
J: TRBJ1-1
V: TRBV28
size: -
D: -

DNA: TGTGCCAGCAGCCGAGGCACTAGCGGGGGGGCCGACAATGAGCAGTTCTTC
CDR3: CASSRGTSGGADNEQFF
J: TRBJ2-1
V: TRBV7-3
size: -
D: TRBD2

DNA: TGCGCCAGCAGCCAAGATCGCCTGGGACAGATGAACACTGAAGCTTTCTTT
CDR3: CASSQDRLGQMNTEAFF
J: TRBJ1-1
V: TRBV4-3
size: -
D: TRBD1

DNA: TGTGCCTGGATAATTTCAGGGGGACGCACCGGGGAGCTGTTTTTT
CDR3: CAWIISGGRTGELFF
J: TRBJ2-2
V: TRBV30
size: -
D: TRBD1

DNA: TGCGCCAGCAGCTTGCAGACAGGGGACTCCGGGGAGCTGTTTTTT
CDR3: CASSLQTGDSGELFF
J: TRBJ2-2
V: TRBV5-1
size: -
D: TRBD1

DNA: TGTGCCAGCAGCGGAGAACAGGGGGCAGCCTACGAGCAGTACTTC
CDR3: CASSGEQGAAYEQYF
J: TRBJ2-7
V: TRBV7-2
size: -
D: TRBD1

DNA: TGCGCCAGCAGCCAAGATCCGAGTGGACAGGGGGCCTATGGCTACACCTTC
CDR3: CASSQDPSGQGAYGYTF
J: TRBJ1-2
V: TRBV4-3
size: -
D: TRBD1

DNA: TGCGCCAGCAGCTTGGTTGGAAGGCAGGGGGCGTATGGCTACACCTTC
CDR3: CASSLVGRQGAYGYTF
J: TRBJ1-2
V: TRBV5-1
size: once
D: TRBD1

DNA: TGTGCCAGCAGCTTAGGGGAGTCCGGGGAGCTGTTTTTT
CDR3: CASSLGESGELFF
J: TRBJ2-2
V: TRBV7-7
size: once
D: -

DNA: TGTGCCAGCAGCTTGGGACAGGGAGTAGACTATGGCTACACCTTC
CDR3: CASSLGQGVDYGYTF
J: TRBJ1-2
V: TRBV5-5
size: -
D: TRBD1

DNA: TGTGCCAGCAGCTTGAAGTCCGCTACCCTCCTATATGGCTACACCTTC
CDR3: CASSLKSATLLYGYTF
J: TRBJ1-2
V: TRBV5-4
size: -
D: -

DNA: TGTGCCAGCAGTGGAGGAATTGCCTATGGCTACACCTTC
CDR3: CASSGGIAYGYTF
J: TRBJ1-2
V: TRBV6-6
size: -
D: -

DNA: TGTGCCAGCAGTGAGGCCGGGTTCAGCTCCTACAATGAGCAGTTCTTC
CDR3: CASSEAGFSSYNEQFF
J: TRBJ2-1
V: TRBV25-1
size: -
D: -

DNA: TGTGCCAGCAGCAGCTCACGGGGGGGCCTCTACGAGCAGTACTTC
CDR3: CASSSSRGGLYEQYF
J: TRBJ2-7
V: TRBV21-1
size: -
D: -

DNA: TGCGCCAGCAGCCGGGCTAGGGCCAGCGGGAGGGCCAATGAGCAGTTCTTC
CDR3: CASSRARASGRANEQFF
J: TRBJ2-1
V: TRBV4-3
size: -
D: TRBD2

DNA: TGTGCCAGCAGGGGGTGGGGGCTTTTCGGGGAGCTGTTTTTT
CDR3: CASRGWGLFGELFF
J: TRBJ2-2
V: TRBV2
size: -
D: -

DNA: TGTGCCAGCAGCGTAGAGGATAGCGGGGGTTCGAACACCGGGGAGCTGTTTTTT
CDR3: CASSVEDSGGSNTGELFF
J: TRBJ2-2
V: TRBV9
size: once
D: TRBD2

DNA: TGTGCCAGCAGCTTAGAACAGGGGTGGTATGGCTACACCTTC
CDR3: CASSLEQGWYGYTF
J: TRBJ1-2
V: TRBV7-9
size: -
D: TRBD1